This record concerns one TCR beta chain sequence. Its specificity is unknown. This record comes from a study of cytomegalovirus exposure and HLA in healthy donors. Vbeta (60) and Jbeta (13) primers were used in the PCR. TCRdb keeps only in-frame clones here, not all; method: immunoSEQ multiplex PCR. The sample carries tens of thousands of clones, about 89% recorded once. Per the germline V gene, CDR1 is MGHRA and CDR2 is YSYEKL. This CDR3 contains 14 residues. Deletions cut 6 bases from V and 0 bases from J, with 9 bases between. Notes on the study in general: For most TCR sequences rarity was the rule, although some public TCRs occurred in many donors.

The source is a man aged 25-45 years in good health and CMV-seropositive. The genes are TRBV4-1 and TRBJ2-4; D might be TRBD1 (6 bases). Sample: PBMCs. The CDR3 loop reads CASRQGLAKNIQYF. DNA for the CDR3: TGCGCCAGCAGACAGGGCCTAGCCAAAAACATTCAGTACTTC.